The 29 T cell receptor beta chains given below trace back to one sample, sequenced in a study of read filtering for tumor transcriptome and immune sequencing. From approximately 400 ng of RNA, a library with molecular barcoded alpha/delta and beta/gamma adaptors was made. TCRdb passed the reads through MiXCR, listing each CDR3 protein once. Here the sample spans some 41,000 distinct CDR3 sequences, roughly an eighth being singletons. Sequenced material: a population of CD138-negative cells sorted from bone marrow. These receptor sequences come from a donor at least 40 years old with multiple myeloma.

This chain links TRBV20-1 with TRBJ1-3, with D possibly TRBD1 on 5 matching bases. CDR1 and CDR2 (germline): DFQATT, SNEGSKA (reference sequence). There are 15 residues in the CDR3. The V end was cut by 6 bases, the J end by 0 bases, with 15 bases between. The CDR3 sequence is CSAREWRSSGNTIYF. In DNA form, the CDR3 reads TGCAGTGCCAGGGAGTGGAGGAGCTCTGGAAACACCATATATTTT.

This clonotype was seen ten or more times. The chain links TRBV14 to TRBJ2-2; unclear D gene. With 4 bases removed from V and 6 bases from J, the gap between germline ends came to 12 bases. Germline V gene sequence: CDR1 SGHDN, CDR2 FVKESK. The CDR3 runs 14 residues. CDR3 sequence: CASSPRTGPGELFF. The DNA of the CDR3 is TGTGCCAGCAGCCCTCGGACGGGCCCCGGGGAGCTGTTTTTT.

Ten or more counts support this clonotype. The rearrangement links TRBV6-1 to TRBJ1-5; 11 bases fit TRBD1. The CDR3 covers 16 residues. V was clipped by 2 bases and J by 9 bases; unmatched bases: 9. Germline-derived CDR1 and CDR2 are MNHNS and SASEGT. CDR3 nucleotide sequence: TGTGCCAGCAGTGAACAAGGGGGGACAGGGGGATCGCCCCAGCATTTT. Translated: CASSEQGGTGGSPQHF.

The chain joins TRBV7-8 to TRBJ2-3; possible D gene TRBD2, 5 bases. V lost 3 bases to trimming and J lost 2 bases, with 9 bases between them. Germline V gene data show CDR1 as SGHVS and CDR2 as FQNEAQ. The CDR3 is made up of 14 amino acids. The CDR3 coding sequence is TGTGCCAGCAGCTTGTTAGGACTCACAGATACGCAGTATTTT. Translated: CASSLLGLTDTQYF.

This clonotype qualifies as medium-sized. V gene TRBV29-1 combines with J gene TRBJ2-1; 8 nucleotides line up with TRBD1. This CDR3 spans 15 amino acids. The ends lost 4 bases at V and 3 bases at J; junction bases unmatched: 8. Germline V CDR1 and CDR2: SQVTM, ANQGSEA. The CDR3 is CSVGLRDRIYNEQFF. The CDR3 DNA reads TGCAGCGTTGGACTCCGGGACAGGATCTACAATGAGCAGTTCTTC.

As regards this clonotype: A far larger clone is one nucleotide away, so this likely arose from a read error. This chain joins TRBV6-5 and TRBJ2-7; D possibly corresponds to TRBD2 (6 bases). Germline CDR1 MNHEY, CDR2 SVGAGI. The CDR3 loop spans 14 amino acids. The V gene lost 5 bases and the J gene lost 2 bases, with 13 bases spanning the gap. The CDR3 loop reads CASSTGEATYEQYV. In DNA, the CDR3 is TGTGCCAGCAGTACGGGAGAAGCTACCTACGAGCAGTACGTC.

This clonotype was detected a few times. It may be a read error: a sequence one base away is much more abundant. The CDR3 DNA follows: TGCGGTCCCTACGCCCCGGTGAACACTGAAGCTTTCTTT. It encodes CGPYAPVNTEAFF. The chain uses TRBV20-1 and TRBJ1-1, with unresolved D. This CDR3 contains 13 residues. In germline, CDR1 is DFQATT, CDR2 SNEGSKA (reference sequence).

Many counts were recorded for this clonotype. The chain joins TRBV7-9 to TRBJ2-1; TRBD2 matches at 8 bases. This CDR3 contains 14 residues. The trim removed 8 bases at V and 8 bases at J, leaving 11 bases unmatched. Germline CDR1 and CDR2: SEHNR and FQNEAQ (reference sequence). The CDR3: CASRREGRLHEQFF. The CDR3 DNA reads TGTGCCAGCCGTCGGGAGGGCCGTCTCCATGAGCAGTTCTTC.

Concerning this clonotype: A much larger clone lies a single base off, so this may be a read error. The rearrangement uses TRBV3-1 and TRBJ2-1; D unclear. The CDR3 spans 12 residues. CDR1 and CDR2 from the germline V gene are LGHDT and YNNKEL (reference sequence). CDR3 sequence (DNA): TGTGCCAGCAGCCATCAAGACAATGAGCAGCTCTTC. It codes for CASSHQDNEQLF.

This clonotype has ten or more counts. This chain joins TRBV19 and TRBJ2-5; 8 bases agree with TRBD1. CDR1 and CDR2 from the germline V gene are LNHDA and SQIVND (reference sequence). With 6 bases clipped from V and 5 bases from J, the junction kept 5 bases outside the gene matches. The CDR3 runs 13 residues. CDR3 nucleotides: TGTGCCAGTAGGGGCCGGACAGGGGAGACCCAGTACTTC. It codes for CASRGRTGETQYF.

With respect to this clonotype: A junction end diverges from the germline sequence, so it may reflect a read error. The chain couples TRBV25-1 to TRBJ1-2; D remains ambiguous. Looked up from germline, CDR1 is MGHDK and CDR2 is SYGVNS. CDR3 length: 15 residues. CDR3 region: CASTPDEGSLYGCTF. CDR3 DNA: TGTGCCAGCACCCCTGACGAAGGGAGCCTTTATGGCTGCACCTTC.

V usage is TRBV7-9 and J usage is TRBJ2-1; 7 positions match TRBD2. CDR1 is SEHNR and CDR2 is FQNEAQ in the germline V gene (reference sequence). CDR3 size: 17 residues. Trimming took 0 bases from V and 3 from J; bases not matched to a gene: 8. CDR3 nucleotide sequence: TGTGCCAGCAGCTTAGCGCTGGGGGGGAATGGCTACAATGAGCAGTTCTTC. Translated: CASSLALGGNGYNEQFF. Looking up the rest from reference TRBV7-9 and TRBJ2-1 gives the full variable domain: DTGVSQNPRHKITKRGQNVTFRCDPISEHNRLYWYRQTLGQGPEFLTYFQNEAQLEKSRLLSDRFSAERPKGSFSTLEIQRTEQGDSAMYLCASSLALGGNGYNEQFFGPGTRLTVL.

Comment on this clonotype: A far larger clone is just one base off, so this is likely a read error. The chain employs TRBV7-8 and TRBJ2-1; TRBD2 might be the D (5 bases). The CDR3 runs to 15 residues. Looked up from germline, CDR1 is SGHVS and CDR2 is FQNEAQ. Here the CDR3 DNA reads TGTGCCACGACCCTCTTAGCGAACTCCTACAAGGAGCAGTTCTTC. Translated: CATTLLANSYKEQFF.

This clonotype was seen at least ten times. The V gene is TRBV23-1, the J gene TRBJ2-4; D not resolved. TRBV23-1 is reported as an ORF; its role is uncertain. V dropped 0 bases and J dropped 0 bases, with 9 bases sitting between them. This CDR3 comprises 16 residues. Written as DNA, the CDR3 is TGCGCCAGCAGTCAATCGAAAGGAGTAGCCAAAAACATTCAGTACTTC. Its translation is CASSQSKGVAKNIQYF.

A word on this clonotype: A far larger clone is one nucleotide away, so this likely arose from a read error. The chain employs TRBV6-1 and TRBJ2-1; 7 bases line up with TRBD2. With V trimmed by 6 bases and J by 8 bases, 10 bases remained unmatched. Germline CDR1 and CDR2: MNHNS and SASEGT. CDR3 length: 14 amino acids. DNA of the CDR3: TGTGCCAGCAGAGAGGGACTATCCAACGATGAGCAGTTCTTC. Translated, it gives CASREGLSNDEQFF.

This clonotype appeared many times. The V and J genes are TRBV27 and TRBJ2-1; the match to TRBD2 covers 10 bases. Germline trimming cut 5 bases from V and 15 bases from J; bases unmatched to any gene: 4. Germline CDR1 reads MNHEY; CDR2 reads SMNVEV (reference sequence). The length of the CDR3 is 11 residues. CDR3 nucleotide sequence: TGTGCCAGCAGTCTAGCGGGAGAAGTGTTCTTC. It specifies CASSLAGEVFF.

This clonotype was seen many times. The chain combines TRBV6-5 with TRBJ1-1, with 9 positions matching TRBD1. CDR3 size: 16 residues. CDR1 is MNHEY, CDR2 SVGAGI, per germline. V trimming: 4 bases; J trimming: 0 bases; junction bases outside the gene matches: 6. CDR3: CASSSTGQGLNTEAFF. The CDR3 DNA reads TGTGCCAGCAGTTCCACGGGACAGGGCTTGAACACTGAAGCTTTCTTT.

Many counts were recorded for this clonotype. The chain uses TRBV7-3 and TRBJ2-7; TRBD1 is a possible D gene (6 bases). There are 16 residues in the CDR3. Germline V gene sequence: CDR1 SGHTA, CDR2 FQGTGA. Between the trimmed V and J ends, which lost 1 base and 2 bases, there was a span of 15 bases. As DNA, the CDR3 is TGTGCCAGCAGCTTAAGATGTAGGACAGCGCCCTACGAGCAGTACTTC. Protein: CASSLRCRTAPYEQYF. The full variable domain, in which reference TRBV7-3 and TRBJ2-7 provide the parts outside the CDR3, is GAGVSQTPSNKVTEKGKYVELRCDPISGHTALYWYRQSLGQGPEFLIYFQGTGAADDSGLPNDRFFAVRPEGSVSTLKIQRTERGDSAVYLCASSLRCRTAPYEQYFGPGTRLTVT.

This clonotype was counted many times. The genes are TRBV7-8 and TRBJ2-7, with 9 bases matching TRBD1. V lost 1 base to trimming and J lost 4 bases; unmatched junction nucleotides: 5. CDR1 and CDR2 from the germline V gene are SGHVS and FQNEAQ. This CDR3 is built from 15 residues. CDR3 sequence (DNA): TGTGCCAGCAGCTTAGACGGGACAGGGAATTACGAGCAGTACTTC. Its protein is CASSLDGTGNYEQYF. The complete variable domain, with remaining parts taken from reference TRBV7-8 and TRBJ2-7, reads GAGVSQSPRYKVAKRGQDVALRCDPISGHVSLFWYQQALGQGPEFLTYFQNEAQLDKSGLPSDRFFAERPEGSVSTLKIQRTQQEDSAVYLCASSLDGTGNYEQYFGPGTRLTVT.

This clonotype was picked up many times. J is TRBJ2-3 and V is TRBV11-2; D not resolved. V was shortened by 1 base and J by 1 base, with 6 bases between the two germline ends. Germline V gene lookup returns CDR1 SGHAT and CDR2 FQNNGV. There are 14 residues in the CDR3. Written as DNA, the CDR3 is TGTGCCAGCAGCTTAGGGGCCCGCACAGATACGCAGTATTTT. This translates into CASSLGARTDTQYF.

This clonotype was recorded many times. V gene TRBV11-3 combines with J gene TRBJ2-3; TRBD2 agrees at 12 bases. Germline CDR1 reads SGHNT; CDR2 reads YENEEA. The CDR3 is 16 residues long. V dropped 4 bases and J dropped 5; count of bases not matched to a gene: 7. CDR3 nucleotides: TGTGCCAGCAGCTCCGAGACTAGCGGGAGTGGAGATACGCAGTATTTT. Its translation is CASSSETSGSGDTQYF.

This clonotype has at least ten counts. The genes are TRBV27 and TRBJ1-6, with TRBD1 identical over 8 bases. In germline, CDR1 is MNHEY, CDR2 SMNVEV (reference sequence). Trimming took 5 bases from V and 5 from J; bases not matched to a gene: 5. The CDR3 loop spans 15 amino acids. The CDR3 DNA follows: TGTGCCAGCAGTCGCGGGACAGGTGATAATTCACCCCTCCACTTT. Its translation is CASSRGTGDNSPLHF.

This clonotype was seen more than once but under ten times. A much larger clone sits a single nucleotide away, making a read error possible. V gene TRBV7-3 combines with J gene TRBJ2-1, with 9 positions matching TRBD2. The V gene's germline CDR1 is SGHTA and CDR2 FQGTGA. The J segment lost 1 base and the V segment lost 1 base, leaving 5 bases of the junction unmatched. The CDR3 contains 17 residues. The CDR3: CASSLSPSGASYNEQFF. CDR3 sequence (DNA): TGTGCCAGCAGCTTAAGCCCTAGCGGGGCTTCCTACAATGAGCAGTTCTTC.

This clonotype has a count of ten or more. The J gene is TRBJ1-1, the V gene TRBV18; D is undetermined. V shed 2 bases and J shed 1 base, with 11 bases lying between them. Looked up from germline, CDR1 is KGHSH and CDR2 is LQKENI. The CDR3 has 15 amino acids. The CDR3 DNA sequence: TGTGCCAGCTCACCAGGGAAGGCAGAGAACACTGAAGCTTTCTTT. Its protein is CASSPGKAENTEAFF.

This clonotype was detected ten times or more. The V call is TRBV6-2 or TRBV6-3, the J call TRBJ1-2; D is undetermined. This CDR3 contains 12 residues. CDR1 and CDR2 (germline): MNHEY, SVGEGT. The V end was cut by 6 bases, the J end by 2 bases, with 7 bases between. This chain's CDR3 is CASRSQNYGYTF. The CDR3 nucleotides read TGTGCCAGCAGGAGTCAAAACTATGGCTACACCTTC.

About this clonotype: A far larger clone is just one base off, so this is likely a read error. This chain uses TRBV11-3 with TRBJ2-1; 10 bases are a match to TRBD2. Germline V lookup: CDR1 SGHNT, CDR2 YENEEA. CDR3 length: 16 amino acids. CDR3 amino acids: CANSSLGSGRANEQFF. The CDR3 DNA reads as TGTGCCAACAGCTCCCTTGGGAGCGGGAGGGCCAATGAGCAGTTCTTC. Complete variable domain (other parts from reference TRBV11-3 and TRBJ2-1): EAGVVQSPRYKIIEKKQPVAFWCNPISGHNTLYWYLQNLGQGPELLIRYENEEAVDDSQLPKDRFSAERLKGVDSTLKIQPAELGDSAVYLCANSSLGSGRANEQFFGPGTRLTVL.

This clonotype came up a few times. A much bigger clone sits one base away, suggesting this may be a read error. This chain's CDR3 is CASSPRGQETQYF. DNA of the CDR3: TGTGCCAGCAGCCCACGGGGGCAAGAGACCCAGTACTTC. The chain couples TRBV11-2 to TRBJ2-5; D may be TRBD2 (6 bases). The germline gives CDR1 SGHAT, CDR2 FQNNGV. The V and J ends lost 5 bases and 2 bases respectively, with 9 bases between them. This CDR3 contains 13 residues.

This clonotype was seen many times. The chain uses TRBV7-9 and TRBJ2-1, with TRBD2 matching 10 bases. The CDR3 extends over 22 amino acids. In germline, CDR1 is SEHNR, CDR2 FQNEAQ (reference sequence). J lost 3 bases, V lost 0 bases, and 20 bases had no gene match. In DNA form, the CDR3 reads TGTGCCAGCAGCTTAGCTTCGCTAGGTGATACTATAGCGGGAGGCAACTACAATGAGCAGTTCTTC. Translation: CASSLASLGDTIAGGNYNEQFF.

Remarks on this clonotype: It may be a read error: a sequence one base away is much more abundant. The CDR3 here is CASGAGDRVMSTGELFF. The DNA of the CDR3 is TGTGCCAGCGGTGCGGGGGACAGGGTAATGAGCACCGGGGAGCTGTTTTTT. The rearrangement uses TRBV6-1 and TRBJ2-2; 9 nucleotides line up with TRBD1. This CDR3 is 17 amino acids long. The V segment lost 8 bases and the J segment 4 bases; nucleotides outside the gene matches: 14. The V gene's germline CDR1 is MNHNS and CDR2 SASEGT.